Listed here are 21 T cell receptor beta chains from one sample, sequenced in a study of T cells in Graves' hyperthyroidism and ophthalmopathy (dated by TCRdb to 2018 to 2020). The library was produced with multiplex PCR. Sequencer: Illumina HiSeq 2000. Amplification of TCR beta CDR3 regions was carried out from RNA transcripts. A first-round RT-PCR of the TCR CDR3 used the HTBI primer set with the Qiagen OneStep RT-PCR kit. The public sequencing data were trimmed at Q25 with fastp and processed into clonotypes with MiXCR by TCRdb, which kept only in-frame beta chains. When rows share a CDR3 protein, they turn into one entry using the most common DNA and genes. This sample lists about 300,000 distinct CDR3 sequences; approximately 26% were detected once. Roughly 24% of the sample lies in the top ten. Sample: blood. These receptors came from a man aged 35 to 55 with Graves' hyperthyroidism that later progressed to Graves' ophthalmopathy.

This clonotype showed up many times. This chain uses TRBV3-1 with TRBJ2-7; tentative D call: TRBD2 (6 bases). Trimming took 10 bases from V and 3 from J, leaving 16 bases between them. Germline CDR1 LGHDT, CDR2 YNNKEL (reference sequence). The CDR3 runs 13 residues. Here the CDR3 reads CATQSGGNYEQYF. The CDR3 DNA reads as TGTGCCACACAATCCGGAGGGAACTACGAGCAGTACTTC.

This chain joins TRBV7-2 and TRBJ2-5; 9 bases align to TRBD2. CDR1 is SGHTA, CDR2 FQGNSA, per germline. The V segment lost 1 base and the J segment 7 bases; nucleotides outside the gene matches: 13. The CDR3 totals 17 residues. CDR3 nucleotide sequence: TGTGCCAGCAGCTTAGGTGCGGCGGGGGGGATCGAATGGACCCAGTACTTC. Protein product: CASSLGAAGGIEWTQYF.

This clonotype was seen many times. This chain links TRBV30 with TRBJ1-1; unclear D gene. In germline, CDR1 is GTSNPN, CDR2 SVGIG (reference sequence). Trimming removed 2 bases from V and 2 bases from J, with 9 bases in between. The CDR3 runs to 13 residues. In DNA form, the CDR3 reads TGTGCCTGGAGTAGATCAGTAAACACTGAAGCTTTCTTT. Protein sequence: CAWSRSVNTEAFF. Looking up the rest from reference TRBV30 and TRBJ1-1 gives the full variable domain: SQTIHQWPATLVQPVGSPLSLECTVEGTSNPNLYWYRQAAGRGLQLLFYSVGIGQISSEVPQNLSASRPQDRQFILSSKKLLLSDSGFYLCAWSRSVNTEAFFGQGTRLTVV.

The sample holds many counts of this clonotype. The chain employs TRBV7-9 and TRBJ2-7; the D is unclear. The germline V gene has CDR1 SEHNR and CDR2 FQNEAQ (reference sequence). Trimming took 1 base from V and 7 from J, leaving 11 bases between them. There are 13 residues in the CDR3. The CDR3 loop is CASSLGAGREQYF. The CDR3 DNA is TGTGCCAGCAGCTTAGGAGCTGGGCGAGAGCAGTACTTC.

At least ten counts were recorded for this clonotype. V is TRBV6-5 and J is TRBJ1-5; TRBD1 matches 9 bases. This CDR3 contains 15 residues. V was clipped by 6 bases and J by 7 bases; unmatched bases: 10. The germline V gene has CDR1 MNHEY and CDR2 SVGAGI. CDR3 sequence reads: CASSPDRGRGQPQHF. The CDR3 nucleotides are TGTGCCAGCAGCCCGGACAGGGGCAGGGGACAGCCCCAGCATTTT.

V and J are TRBV19 and TRBJ2-7; 13 positions agree with TRBD2. V was clipped by 5 bases and J by 1 base; unmatched bases: 5. This CDR3 is 16 amino acids long. Germline assignment: CDR1 LNHDA and CDR2 SQIVND (reference sequence). In DNA, the CDR3 is TGTGCCAGTAGTCCGGGACTAGCGGGGAGGTCCTACGAGCAGTACTTC. Its protein product is CASSPGLAGRSYEQYF.

There are many counts of this clonotype. J is TRBJ1-1 and V is TRBV7-9, with D unclear. The germline V and J ends were trimmed by 1 base and 8 bases, with 8 bases remaining between them. The germline CDR1 and CDR2 sequences are SEHNR and FQNEAQ (reference sequence). This CDR3 has 12 amino acids. In DNA, the CDR3 is TGTGCCAGCAGCTTAGAGCAGGAAGAAGCTTTCTTT. As protein: CASSLEQEEAFF.

The genes are TRBV5-1 and TRBJ1-1, with TRBD1 matching over 7 bases. After removal of 4 bases from V and 5 bases from J, the junction contained 20 bases not matched to a gene. The CDR3 runs to 18 residues. Germline lookup yields CDR1 SGHRS and CDR2 YFSETQ. CDR3 sequence: CASSPIQGGRVRRTEAFF. The CDR3 DNA follows: TGCGCCAGCAGCCCAATTCAGGGGGGGAGAGTCAGAAGAACTGAAGCTTTCTTT.

This clonotype has a count of ten or more. V is TRBV6-1 and J is TRBJ2-7; D ambiguous. The CDR3 has 12 amino acids. V was cut by 3 bases and J by 7 bases, with 10 bases left in between. CDR1 is MNHNS and CDR2 is SASEGT in the germline V gene. CDR3 in DNA: TGTGCCAGCAGTGAGTGGGCGCGGGAGCAGTACTTC. This encodes CASSEWAREQYF.

This clonotype was found many times. This CDR3 is CASSPRKSVGGEQYF. As DNA, the CDR3 is TGTGCCAGTAGTCCAAGGAAGTCAGTCGGTGGCGAGCAGTACTTC. The chain links TRBV19 to TRBJ2-7; D remains unclear. This CDR3 contains 15 residues. Looked up from germline, CDR1 is LNHDA and CDR2 is SQIVND (reference sequence). Trimming took off 5 bases at V and 6 bases at J, with 20 bases between the two ends.

The sample holds many counts of this clonotype. This chain links TRBV7-9 with TRBJ2-7; TRBD1 matches 7 bases. Per the germline V gene, CDR1 is SEHNR and CDR2 is FQNEAQ (reference sequence). Trimming removed 5 bases from V and 6 bases from J; junction bases left unmatched: 7. The CDR3 loop spans 13 amino acids. For the CDR3, the DNA is TGTGCCAGCAGCCTCGGACAGGATGGCGAGCAGTACTTC. Translation gives CASSLGQDGEQYF.

This clonotype has at least ten counts. V usage is TRBV10-3 and J usage is TRBJ1-2; 8 bases map to TRBD1. Unmatched junction bases numbered 9, after V lost 3 bases and J lost 6 bases. Germline V CDR1 and CDR2: ENHRY, SYGVKD. The CDR3 is 15 residues long. This chain's CDR3 is CAISEMGQDIDGYTF. CDR3 DNA sequence: TGTGCCATCAGTGAAATGGGACAGGATATCGATGGCTACACCTTC.

The table lists this clonotype with many counts. The chain has TRBV10-1 and TRBJ2-5; 7 bases match TRBD2. Trimming cost V 2 bases and J 3 bases; bases outside gene matches: 3. Per germline, CDR1 WNHNN and CDR2 SYGVQD (reference sequence). The CDR3 runs 14 residues. CDR3 protein: CASSESGTKETQYF. DNA for the CDR3: TGCGCCAGCAGTGAGAGCGGGACCAAAGAGACCCAGTACTTC.

This clonotype was counted at least ten times. The gene calls are TRBV30 and TRBJ1-1; possible D gene TRBD1, 5 bases. This CDR3 is 17 amino acids long. Trimming removed 2 bases from V and 4 bases from J, with 23 bases in between. Germline-derived CDR1 and CDR2 are GTSNPN and SVGIG (reference sequence). The CDR3 region is CAWSRRSLTLGVTEAFF. The CDR3 coding sequence is TGTGCCTGGAGTAGGAGGTCACTCACTCTAGGGGTCACTGAAGCTTTCTTT.

In this sample, this clonotype turned up many times. Here the CDR3 reads CSVGQGQAQPQHF. The CDR3 nucleotides read TGCAGCGTTGGACAGGGTCAGGCTCAGCCCCAGCATTTT. The chain links TRBV29-1 to TRBJ1-5; TRBD1 agrees at 7 bases. Germline CDR1 is SQVTM and CDR2 is ANQGSEA. CDR3 length: 13 amino acids. After removal of 4 bases from V and 6 bases from J, the junction contained 6 bases not matched to a gene.

The table lists this clonotype with many counts. The rearrangement joins TRBV28 to TRBJ1-1, with D hard to call. Trimming took off 7 bases at V and 10 bases at J, with 22 bases between the two ends. Germline V gene lookup returns CDR1 MDHEN and CDR2 SYDVKM. This CDR3 spans 14 amino acids. The CDR3 sequence: CASTSELSNIGAFF. As DNA, the CDR3 is TGTGCCAGCACCTCGGAACTCTCAAACATCGGAGCTTTCTTT.

The sample holds many counts of this clonotype. This rearrangement joins TRBV24-1 to TRBJ2-7, with TRBD1 matching 9 bases. V shed 3 bases, J shed 3 bases, and the junction held 5 bases outside the gene matches. The CDR3 consists of 15 residues. Germline lookup yields CDR1 KGHDR and CDR2 SFDVKD. CDR3 DNA: TGTGCCACCAGTGATGCTCCGGGACAGGGCTACGAGCAGTACTTC. Its translation: CATSDAPGQGYEQYF.

The table lists this clonotype with many counts. One end of the junction does not line up with germline, which may come from a read error. The CDR3 loop is CASSRDRATTEASF. Here the CDR3 DNA reads TGTGCCAGCAGCAGGGACAGGGCGACCACTGAAGCTTCCTTT. The chain is built from TRBV6-4 and TRBJ1-1, with TRBD1 identical over 9 bases. The CDR3 is made up of 14 amino acids. Germline V lookup: CDR1 MRHNA, CDR2 SNTAGT.

This clonotype was seen at least ten times. The chain employs TRBV11-3 and TRBJ2-2, with 14 bases fitting TRBD2. Germline CDR1 SGHNT, CDR2 YENEEA. V lost 5 bases and J lost 1; bases outside the gene matches: 9. This CDR3 is 19 amino acids long. The CDR3 is CASSHPGLAGVVNTGELFF. As DNA, the CDR3 is TGTGCCAGCAGCCATCCGGGACTAGCGGGAGTTGTGAACACCGGGGAGCTGTTTTTT.

The sample holds many counts of this clonotype. This sequence joins TRBV30 and TRBJ1-6; D possibly corresponds to TRBD1 (5 bases). CDR3 length: 13 amino acids. Per germline, CDR1 GTSNPN and CDR2 SVGIG (reference sequence). The V end lost 4 bases, the J end lost 7 bases, and 11 bases lay between the germline ends. CDR3 loop: CAWKAGTNSPLHF. DNA for the CDR3: TGTGCCTGGAAAGCAGGGACGAATTCACCCCTCCACTTT.

The J gene is TRBJ1-1, the V gene TRBV12-3 or TRBV12-4; D call uncertain. V gave up 3 bases and J gave up 4 bases, with 12 bases separating them. This CDR3 contains 14 residues. The chain's CDR3 is CASSFRATSTEAFF. DNA of the CDR3: TGTGCCAGCAGTTTTCGAGCCACGTCCACTGAAGCTTTCTTT.